These T cell receptor beta chains were read from a single sample in a study of identical twins. MiXCR, run by TCRdb on the 5' RACE reads, gives a single entry per CDR3 protein. The data show 690,000 or so distinct CDR3 sequences, 6% to 6.5% seen once. Input material: naive T cells sorted from blood. These TCRs come from a man between 18 and 35 years old in good health. Each CDR3 is given without its conserved first and last residue. The order of the fields is CDR3 protein, J gene, V gene.

cdr3_aa: ASSPGGGEGTEAF
j_call: TRBJ1-1
v_call: TRBV7-8

cdr3_aa: ASSRTRTGFYEQY
j_call: TRBJ2-7
v_call: TRBV27

cdr3_aa: ASSQLLGGQETQY
j_call: TRBJ2-5
v_call: TRBV3-1

cdr3_aa: ATSTRGAGVLNEQF
j_call: TRBJ2-1
v_call: TRBV15

cdr3_aa: ASSWDRDYNEQF
j_call: TRBJ2-1
v_call: TRBV6-5

cdr3_aa: AISGGLAGAYEQY
j_call: TRBJ2-7
v_call: TRBV10-3

cdr3_aa: ASSWPGQGNQPQH
j_call: TRBJ1-5
v_call: TRBV12-3/TRBV12-4

cdr3_aa: ASTVQVKNTEAF
j_call: TRBJ1-1
v_call: TRBV2

cdr3_aa: ASSVGLAEGNTGELF
j_call: TRBJ2-2
v_call: TRBV9

cdr3_aa: ASSFGGFMH
j_call: TRBJ1-5
v_call: TRBV7-9

cdr3_aa: ASSLKSGTQPQH
j_call: TRBJ1-5
v_call: TRBV5-6

cdr3_aa: ASSLVLGDEQF
j_call: TRBJ2-1
v_call: TRBV12-3/TRBV12-4

cdr3_aa: ASGTSGSSRYNEQF
j_call: TRBJ2-1
v_call: TRBV5-1

cdr3_aa: ASSATSGRRYNEQF
j_call: TRBJ2-1
v_call: TRBV6-1

cdr3_aa: ASSIKRRRQETQY
j_call: TRBJ2-5
v_call: TRBV19

cdr3_aa: ASSDRDWVYTQY
j_call: TRBJ2-3
v_call: TRBV10-2

cdr3_aa: ASSRGIEGDEQF
j_call: TRBJ2-1
v_call: TRBV4-3

cdr3_aa: ATSFSSASNTQY
j_call: TRBJ2-3
v_call: TRBV24-1

cdr3_aa: AISDVRGITDTQY
j_call: TRBJ2-3
v_call: TRBV10-3

cdr3_aa: ASSERTGENDYGYT
j_call: TRBJ1-2
v_call: TRBV7-9

cdr3_aa: SAFRGSSYNEQF
j_call: TRBJ2-1
v_call: TRBV20-1

cdr3_aa: ASRASRYGSDTQY
j_call: TRBJ2-3
v_call: TRBV28

cdr3_aa: AWSSFPLGGGEQF
j_call: TRBJ2-1
v_call: TRBV30

cdr3_aa: ASSRRGRVGDTQY
j_call: TRBJ2-3
v_call: TRBV7-2

cdr3_aa: ASSPGGSGYGYT
j_call: TRBJ1-2
v_call: TRBV12-3/TRBV12-4

cdr3_aa: ASSLMTGSYEQY
j_call: TRBJ2-7
v_call: TRBV12-3/TRBV12-4

cdr3_aa: ASSLEGSVYEQY
j_call: TRBJ2-7
v_call: TRBV5-1

cdr3_aa: ASSLQLTDTQY
j_call: TRBJ2-3
v_call: TRBV25-1

cdr3_aa: ASNPGRPLDTQY
j_call: TRBJ2-3
v_call: TRBV12-3/TRBV12-4

cdr3_aa: ASSNTGEERYEQY
j_call: TRBJ2-7
v_call: TRBV11-2

cdr3_aa: ASRVTGTYKTQY
j_call: TRBJ2-5
v_call: TRBV6-1